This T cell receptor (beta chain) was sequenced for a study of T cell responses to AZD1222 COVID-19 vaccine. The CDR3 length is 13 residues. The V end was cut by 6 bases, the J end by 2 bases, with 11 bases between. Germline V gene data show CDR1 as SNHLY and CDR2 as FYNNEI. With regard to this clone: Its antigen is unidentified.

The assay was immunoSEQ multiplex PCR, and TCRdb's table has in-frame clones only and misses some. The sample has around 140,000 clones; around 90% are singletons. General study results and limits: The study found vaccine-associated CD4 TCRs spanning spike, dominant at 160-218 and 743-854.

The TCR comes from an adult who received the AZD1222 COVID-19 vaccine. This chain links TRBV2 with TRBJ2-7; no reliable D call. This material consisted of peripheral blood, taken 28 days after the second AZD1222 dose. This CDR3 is CASSSLATYEQYF. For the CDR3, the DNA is TGTGCCAGCAGCTCGCTGGCGACCTACGAGCAGTACTTC.